This T cell receptor beta chain was sequenced in a study of T cell responses to AZD1222 COVID-19 vaccine. Overall study findings and caveats: Donors in the cohort were predominantly white British and more often female, and clonal diversity was possibly underestimated.

Some clones are missing from TCRdb's copy, which holds only in-frame ones; the method was immunoSEQ multiplex PCR. Here the sample spans around 130,000 clones, 75% to 90% being singletons. A word on this clone: Its matching antigen is unknown.

The CDR3 spans 14 residues. J lost 6 bases, V lost 4 bases, and 7 bases had no gene match. CDR1 and CDR2 from the germline V gene are LGHDT and YNNKEL (reference sequence). The receptor was isolated from an adult in good health. This material consisted of peripheral blood, taken on day 0 of AZD1222 vaccination. V usage is TRBV3-1 (or the pseudogene TRBV3-2) and J usage is TRBJ1-1, with 8 bases fitting TRBD1. In DNA, the CDR3 is TGTGCCAGCAGCCCTAACCCGACAGGGGCTGAAGCTTTCTTT. Its translation is CASSPNPTGAEAFF.